This section outlines one T cell receptor beta chain sequence together with its context. Only a few counts were recorded for this clone. Its antigen remains undetermined. Base qualities are not recorded, but no much larger clone differs from it by a single base. V is clipped by 5 bases and J by 7 bases, and the sequence between their germline boundaries is 11 bases long. The CDR3 runs 12 residues from the cysteine to the phenylalanine. The read is trimmed to its CDR3 DNA, 36 bases read in frame from base 1. According to the germline V gene, CDR1 reads SGHTA and CDR2 reads FQGNSA. This sample is drawn from a study of blood T cell repertoires in COVID-19 (dated by TCRdb to 2020 to 2021). Describing the broader study: Samples covering the acute and convalescent phases of COVID-19 were provided by collaborators in the United States, Italy and Spain. The material from the prospective study consisted of cDNA or gDNA derived from T cells, B-cell-depleted T cells, or PBMCs. Where HLA class I and class II types were available, the types were taken from metadata supplied by the sample provider, not from assay-based typing. A freely available public database, intended as a resource for researchers studying the immune response to SARS-CoV-2, is where the repertoires were released. The samples were drawn from the first 160 participants of the ongoing ImmuneRACE study and from some 1,300 subjects provided by 6 global collaborators. Nearly every sample came with metadata listing a de-identified subject ID, COVID-19 status, age in years and sex. The dataset comprised deeply sampled blood TCRbeta repertoires from subjects exposed to, actively infected with, or recovered from COVID-19. What the study reported, not specific to this receptor: Clinical and demographic metadata were provided uncurated, with the amount varying by source and participant.

The collaborating institutions used their own protocols to collect whole blood in K2EDTA tubes. For TCRbeta analysis, collaborator samples were shipped as frozen whole blood, as isolated PBMCs, or as DNA extracted from either sample type. TCRbeta CDR3 regions were amplified from genomic DNA using the immunoSEQ Assay, a bias-controlled multiplex PCR. In the authors' own workflow: The number of nucleated cells in each sample was estimated from the amplification of reference gene primers within the assay. Sequence reads were collapsed and filtered to measure the absolute abundance of every unique TCRbeta CDR3 rearrangement. For each sample, productive Simpson clonality was calculated by taking the square root of Simpson's diversity index across productive rearrangements. The source is immuneACCESS, and TCRdb retained only in-frame sequences with V and J called. Part of the clones is not carried over; for the studies checked, unresolved V genes explain less than half of this, and the remainder is unexplained. That table furnishes V, J and clone size, whereas the DNA furnished D and trimming. The sample data list 150,000 to 200,000 clones, and more than 75% of these were observed just once. Roughly 7.8% of the sample is in the top ten clones.

Source material: peripheral blood. The sequence was collected from a woman in her fifties or sixties with active or convalescent COVID-19. The chain uses TRBV7-2 and TRBJ2-5; there is no confident call for the D gene. The CDR3 loop reads CASSPSGGTQYF. The DNA sequence follows: TGTGCCAGCAGCCCGAGTGGTGGGACCCAGTACTTC.